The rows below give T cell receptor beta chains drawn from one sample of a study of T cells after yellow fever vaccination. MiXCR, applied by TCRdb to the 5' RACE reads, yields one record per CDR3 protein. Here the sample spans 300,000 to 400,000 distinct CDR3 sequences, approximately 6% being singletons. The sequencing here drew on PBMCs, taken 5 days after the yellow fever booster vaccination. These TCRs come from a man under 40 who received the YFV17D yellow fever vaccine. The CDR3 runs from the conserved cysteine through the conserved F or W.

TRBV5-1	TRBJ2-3	CASSRYGSSDTQYF
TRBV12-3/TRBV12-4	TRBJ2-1	CASRPGGLAGNNEQFF
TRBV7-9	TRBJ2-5	CASSPARASVAETQYF
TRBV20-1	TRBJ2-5	CSARVLAGVYGETQYF
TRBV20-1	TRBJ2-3	CSARRTPLTDTQYF
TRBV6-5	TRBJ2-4	CASSYAADIAKNIQYF
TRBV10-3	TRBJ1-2	CAISEGSKNYSYTF
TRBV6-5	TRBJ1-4	CASSYSAARNEKLFF
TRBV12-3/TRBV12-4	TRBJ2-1	CASSSSRETGNEQFF
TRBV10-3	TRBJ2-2	CAIGLQGSGTTGELFF
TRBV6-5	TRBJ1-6	CASSYGGSYNSPLHF
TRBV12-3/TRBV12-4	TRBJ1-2	CASSGQSNYGYTF
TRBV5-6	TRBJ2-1	CASTSGGEQFF
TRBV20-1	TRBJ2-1	CSANGLAGGHNEQFF
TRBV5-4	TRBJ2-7	CASSLVQASSYEQYF
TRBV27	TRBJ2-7	CASSFLGQGDYEQYF
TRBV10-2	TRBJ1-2	CASSWGGGDYGYTF
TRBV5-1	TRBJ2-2	CASSLGGAANTGELFF
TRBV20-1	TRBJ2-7	CSGAQGSYEQYF
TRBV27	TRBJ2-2	CASSLSGPTGELFF
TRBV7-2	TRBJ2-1	CASSFLAGVNEQFF
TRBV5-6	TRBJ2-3	CASSLSAPGDTQYF
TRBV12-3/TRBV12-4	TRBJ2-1	CATTPSARGDEQFF
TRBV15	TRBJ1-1	CATSRSDRNTEAFF
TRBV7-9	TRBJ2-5	CASSLPNREETQYF
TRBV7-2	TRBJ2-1	CASNPRAGLLYNEQFF
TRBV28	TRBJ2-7	CASSFPGLPSYEQYF
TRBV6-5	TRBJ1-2	CASSYEGYSGYTF
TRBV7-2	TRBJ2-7	CASSLSGGFDEQYF
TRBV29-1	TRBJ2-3	CSVTGTSSTDTQYF
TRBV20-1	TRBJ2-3	CSANLGQRIGTQYF
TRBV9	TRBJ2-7	CASSATGTSIYEQYF
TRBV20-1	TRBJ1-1	CSARRVEGNTEAFF
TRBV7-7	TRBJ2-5	CASSPRGRGETQYF
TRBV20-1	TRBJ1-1	CSARGHNLNTEAFF
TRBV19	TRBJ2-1	CASSISRESREQFF
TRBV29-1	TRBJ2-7	CSAKRERDHEQYF
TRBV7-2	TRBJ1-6	CASSLGQIHSPLHF
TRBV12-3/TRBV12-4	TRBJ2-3	CASSLVPGRSDTQYF
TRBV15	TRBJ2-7	CATSRPGQDVYEQYF
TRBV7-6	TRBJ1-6	CASSSSGTGASPLHF
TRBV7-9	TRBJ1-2	CASSPRPDRWDGYTF
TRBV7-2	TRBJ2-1	CASSPIPSSYNEQFF
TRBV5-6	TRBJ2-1	CASSAQQGYHEQFF
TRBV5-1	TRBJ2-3	CASSFRTPDTQYF
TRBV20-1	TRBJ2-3	CSARDRPFFADTQYF
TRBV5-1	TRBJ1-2	CASSWEDRVGYTF
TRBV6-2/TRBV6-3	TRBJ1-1	CASSYITEAFF
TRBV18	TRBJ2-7	CASSPRAGVDEQYF
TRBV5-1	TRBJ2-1	CASSSSGRGGYNEQFF
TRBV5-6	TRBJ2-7	CASSYDASSYEQYF
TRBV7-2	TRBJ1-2	CASSQRTGAGRGYTF
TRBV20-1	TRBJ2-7	CSASTSGTYEQYF
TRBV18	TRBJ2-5	CASSERQGETQYF